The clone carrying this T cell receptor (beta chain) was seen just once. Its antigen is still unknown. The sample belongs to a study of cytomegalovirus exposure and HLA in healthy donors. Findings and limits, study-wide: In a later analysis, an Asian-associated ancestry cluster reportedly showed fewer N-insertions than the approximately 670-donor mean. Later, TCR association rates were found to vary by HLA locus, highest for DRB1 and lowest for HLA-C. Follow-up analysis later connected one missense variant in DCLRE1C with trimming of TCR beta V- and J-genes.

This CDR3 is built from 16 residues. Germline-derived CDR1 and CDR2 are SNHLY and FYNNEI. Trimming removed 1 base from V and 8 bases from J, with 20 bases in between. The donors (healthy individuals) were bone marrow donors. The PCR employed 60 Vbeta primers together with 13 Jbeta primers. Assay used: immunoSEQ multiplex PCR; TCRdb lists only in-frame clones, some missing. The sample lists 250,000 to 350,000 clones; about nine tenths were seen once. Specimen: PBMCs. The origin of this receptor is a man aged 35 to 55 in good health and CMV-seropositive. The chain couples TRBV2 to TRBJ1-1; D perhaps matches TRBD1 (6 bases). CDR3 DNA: TGTGCCAGCAGTGAAGGGTTGGGCAGGGGATCGAAGGAAGCTTTCTTT. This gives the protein CASSEGLGRGSKEAFF.